The rows below give T cell receptor beta chains drawn from one sample of a study of control samples from healthy donors and cancer patients. Profiled with immunoSEQ multiplex PCR; TCRdb holds only in-frame clones, not every one. The table includes about 34,000 clones, 86% detected once. Specimen: PBMCs. The receptors stem from a woman aged 40 to 49 with lung cancer. CDR3s include the opening cysteine and the closing phenylalanine or tryptophan.

v_call cdr3_aa
TRBV27 CASSSGQGLHYGYTF
TRBV11-3 CASSPGQGIWLEQYF
TRBV29-1 CSGRQGGNTEAFF
TRBV19 CASSMHYPLAGGVYNEQFF
TRBV28 CASSFAGANYGYTF
TRBV7-3 CASSLGRGQPQHF
TRBV7-8 CASSFGPSSGNTIYF
TRBV11-3 CASAGGPRSEKLFF
TRBV7-2 CASSTGLADTGELFF
TRBV28 CASRPIRSTDTQYF
TRBV27 CASSSGGTDTQYF
TRBV29-1 CSVEVIQGAGTEAFF
TRBV7-9 CASSHSGGHGYTF
TRBV12-3/TRBV12-4 CASSGQGRNGYTF
TRBV7-2 CASSLERGGGLLYF
TRBV19 CASKFLAGDLISGANVLTF
TRBV19 CASSTGQGYEQFF
TRBV6-1 CASSEYRTGRAGNTIYF
TRBV5-4 CASSPGPWGADTQYF
TRBV19 CASSFAYGYTF
TRBV27 CASRKQGENAKNIQYF
TRBV5-1 CASSLGLAGKAGELFF
TRBV30 CAWFPMGNTGELFF
TRBV7-9 CASSLEPTYGYTF
TRBV2 CASTRGPIYGYTF
TRBV7-9 CASSLAAGHSYNEQFF
TRBV4-3 CASSQDIGILNEQFF
TRBV7-3 CASSFGTSGNTGELFF
TRBV7-9 CASTQGRGAFF
TRBV28 CASKVGTATEAFF
TRBV29-1 CSGGASGGIGDTQYF
TRBV7-8 CASSLGKGQAFF
TRBV5-1 CASSFGTSGGASYEQYF
TRBV7-8 CASSLDRVGTEAFF
TRBV5-1 CASSGGGATYNEQFF
TRBV2 CASGYSMNTEAFF